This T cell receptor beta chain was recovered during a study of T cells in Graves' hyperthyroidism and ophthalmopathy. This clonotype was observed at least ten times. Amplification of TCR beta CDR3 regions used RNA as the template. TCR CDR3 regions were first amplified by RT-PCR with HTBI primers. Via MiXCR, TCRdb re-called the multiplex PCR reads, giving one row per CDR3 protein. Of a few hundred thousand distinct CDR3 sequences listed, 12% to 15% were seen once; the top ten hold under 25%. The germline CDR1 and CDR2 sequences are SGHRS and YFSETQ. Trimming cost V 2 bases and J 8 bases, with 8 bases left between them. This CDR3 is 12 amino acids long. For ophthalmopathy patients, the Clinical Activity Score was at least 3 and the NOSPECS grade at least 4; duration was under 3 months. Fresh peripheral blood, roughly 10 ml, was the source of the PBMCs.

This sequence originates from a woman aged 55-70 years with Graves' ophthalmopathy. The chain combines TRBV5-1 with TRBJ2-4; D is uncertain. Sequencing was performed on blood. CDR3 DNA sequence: TGCGCCAGCAGCTTCGAAGGTCACATTCAGTACTTC. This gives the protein CASSFEGHIQYF.